The text below deals with one TCR beta chain. Its antigen is currently not known. Base quality data are lacking; no much larger clone is found one base away. The sample belongs to a study of cytomegalovirus exposure and HLA in healthy donors listed by TCRdb under 2017. About the study as a whole: A later analysis indicated that the roughly 130 validation repertoires were generated on the platform also employed for the 666 repertoires of the first cohort. The study aimed to test whether signatures of past pathogen exposure could be identified by cataloging public T cell receptors. Besides the first cohort of some 670 subjects, a separate validation cohort made up of 120 different subjects was used. To predict cytomegalovirus infection status, the study combined high-throughput TCR immunosequencing, statistical association of individual TCRs with disease status, and machine learning.

The library came from the immunoSEQ multiplex PCR assay. The authors processed their data as follows. To diagnose cytomegalovirus status from the catalog of TCR beta chain sequences, a statistical classification framework was built. What TCRdb holds here is the immuneACCESS table cut down to in-frame rearrangements. Part of the clones is not present; checked against another copy, under half of the missing clones reflect an unresolved V gene, and the others are unexplained. The V and J calls and the clone size are those of that table, but D and trimming were determined from the DNA. This sample is represented by about 360,000 clones; 86% of them were singletons. The leading ten clones occupy roughly 0.83% of the sample. General conclusions and limits of the study: A later analysis found that TCRs clustered in the first cohort also tended to co-occur in the approximately 120 validation repertoires, with more than 90% of cluster scores above 0. In vitro tests confirmed that a few of the cytomegalovirus-associated TCR beta chains recognize cytomegalovirus antigens. The authors suggested that the approach could potentially be extended to other disease states and immunological phenotypes. A later analysis had no HLA typing for the validation cohort, so co-occurrence there was scored across all 130 or so repertoires. Across donors, most TCR sequences were observed very rarely, whereas some public TCRs were present in many individuals. In both the original and validation cohorts, the classifier was reported to diagnose cytomegalovirus status with high specificity and sensitivity. The study listed 150 to 200 TCR beta chains as associated with cytomegalovirus.

V and J are truncated by 8 bases and 0 bases respectively, leaving an intervening sequence of 16 bases. Via the germline V gene (reference sequence), CDR1 is LNHDA and CDR2 SQIVND. There are 15 amino acids in the CDR3, from cysteine to phenylalanine inclusive. The kept DNA is CDR3 alone, 45 bases in frame from the first base. Donors formed part of the validation cohort, which comprised 95 to 150 subjects and was distinct from the first cohort of 550 to 850 subjects. The sequencing sample was made of PBMCs. The receptor was isolated from a woman under 30 in good health and CMV-seronegative. The V and J segments used are TRBV19 and TRBJ1-1; the D gene lacks a confident call. For the CDR3, the sequence is CASSRAGAMNTEAFF. In nucleotides, the sequence is TGTGCCAGTTCGAGGGCCGGCGCTATGAACACTGAAGCTTTCTTT. This CDR3, with the reference TRBV19 and TRBJ1-1 proteins standing in past its ends, gives the full variable domain DGGITQSPKYLFRKEGQNVTLSCEQNLNHDAMYWYRQDPGQGLRLIYYSQIVNDFQKGDIAEGYSVSREKKESFPLTVTSAQKNPTAFYLCASSRAGAMNTEAFFGQGTRLTVV.